This T cell receptor beta chain was identified during a study of T cell responses to AZD1222 COVID-19 vaccine. Data came from immunoSEQ multiplex PCR; TCRdb stores just in-frame clones and leaves some out. The table records around 150,000 clones, about 93% of them present only once. Findings and limits, study-wide: Receipt of two AZD1222 doses was followed by a rise in Spike-specific TCR breadth and depth.

Note on this clone: Its antigen remains unidentified.

This sample comprised peripheral blood, obtained 28 days after the second AZD1222 dose. The origin of this receptor is an adult who received the AZD1222 COVID-19 vaccine.

The CDR3 DNA follows: TGCAGTGCTAGTATCGGGGACACGCGATATAGCAATCAGCCCCAGCATTTT. Its protein is CSASIGDTRYSNQPQHF. The chain carries TRBV20-1 and TRBJ1-5; a weak D match, TRBD1 (6 bases). The V end lost 3 bases, the J end lost 0 bases, and 18 bases lay between the germline ends. The CDR3 extends over 17 amino acids. In germline, CDR1 is DFQATT, CDR2 SNEGSKA (reference sequence).